There are many counts of the clone carrying this T cell receptor beta chain. What it recognizes is unknown. The data were taken from a study of blood T cells in healthy people across ages. Study-level information: Template switching recovered approximately one barcoded beta molecule for every two T cells.

Each donor was a healthy Caucasian individual from Russia, aged roughly 6 to 90. A second 7 to 11 cycle PCR used barcoded and J-beta primers. Each CDR3 protein is one row after TCRdb ran MiXCR on the 5' RACE reads. The sample includes approximately 810,000 distinct CDR3 sequences, about 28% of them seen just once. CDR1 is SGHVS, CDR2 FQNEAQ, per germline. The CDR3 spans 18 residues. V was pared by 2 bases and J by 0 bases, with 18 bases between. Findings and caveats of the study: The study found TCR beta diversity correlated strongly with naive T cell percentage. Observed TCR beta diversity per million T cells went down as age went up. This fall followed a roughly linear course with age.

This chain connects TRBV7-8 to TRBJ2-3; no definite D call. The material sequenced was blood. The clonotype was recovered from a woman of 80 years or more in good health. The CDR3 region is CASSLTPPLSASTDTQYF. The CDR3, as DNA: TGTGCCAGCAGCTTAACCCCCCCCTTAAGCGCTAGCACAGATACGCAGTATTTT.